A single sample is the source of the 10 T cell receptor beta chains below, sequenced in a study of blood T cell repertoires in COVID-19. Generated by immunoSEQ multiplex PCR, the TCRdb table keeps only in-frame clones and is missing some. The profile shows around 400,000 clones, more than 80% of them singletons. Sequenced sample: peripheral blood. The receptors stem from a man aged 40-49 years with acute or convalescent COVID-19.

This rearrangement joins TRBV4-2 to TRBJ1-4; D not resolved. Deletions cut 4 bases from V and 6 bases from J, with 12 bases between. The CDR3 sequence is 14 residues long. Germline CDR1 reads LGHNA; CDR2 reads YNFKEQ. DNA of the CDR3: TGTGCCAGCAGCCCCGCTATATACGATGAAAAACTGTTTTTT. This translates into CASSPAIYDEKLFF.

The V call is TRBV28, the J call TRBJ1-5, with 9 bases lining up with TRBD1. Germline V gene data show CDR1 as MDHEN and CDR2 as SYDVKM. The CDR3 is 15 residues long. V lost 4 bases, J lost 5 bases, and 6 bases stayed unmatched. The CDR3 region has the DNA TGTGCCAGCAGTTGGACCGGGACAGGGTATCAGCCCCAGCATTTT. It codes for CASSWTGTGYQPQHF.

This clone was picked up one time. The chain is built from TRBV11-3 and TRBJ2-7, with 10 bases lining up with TRBD1. The germline V gene has CDR1 SGHNT and CDR2 YENEEA. Losses at the gene ends were 5 bases for V and 5 bases for J; bases not matched to a gene: 6. This CDR3 has 14 amino acids. The CDR3 spells CASSRRDRGHEQYF. CDR3 in DNA: TGTGCCAGCAGCCGCCGGGACAGGGGACACGAGCAGTACTTC.

This clone was recorded only once. The genes are TRBV10-3 and TRBJ1-6; 7 bases map to TRBD1. V shed 0 bases, J shed 7 bases, and the junction held 3 bases outside the gene matches. The CDR3 covers 15 residues. The germline gives CDR1 ENHRY, CDR2 SYGVKD. The CDR3 loop reads CAISESNRGNSPLHF. Written as DNA, the CDR3 is TGTGCCATCAGTGAGTCAAACAGGGGAAATTCACCCCTCCACTTT.

The chain links TRBV28 to TRBJ2-7; D might be TRBD2 (6 bases). The germline gives CDR1 MDHEN, CDR2 SYDVKM. This CDR3 region has 14 residues. V was clipped by 6 bases and J by 2 bases, with 14 bases between them. CDR3 nucleotide sequence: TGTGCCAGCAGATCGCCCGGGACTCCCTACGAGCAGTACTTC. Protein product: CASRSPGTPYEQYF.

This rearrangement joins TRBV14 to TRBJ1-2, with a weak D call TRBD1 (6 bases). Trimming removed 3 bases from V and 4 bases from J, with 15 bases in between. The germline V gene has CDR1 SGHDN and CDR2 FVKESK. This CDR3 is built from 15 residues. CDR3 region: CASSHLGAESYGYTF. DNA for the CDR3: TGTGCCAGCAGCCACCTGGGGGCAGAGAGCTATGGCTACACCTTC.

This chain links TRBV9 with TRBJ1-6; D is ambiguous. The CDR3 loop spans 15 amino acids. Germline CDR1 SGDLS, CDR2 YYNGEE. V dropped 0 bases and J dropped 7 bases, with 11 bases sitting between them. CDR3 coding DNA: TGTGCCAGCAGCGTAGGAACAGTACTCAATTCACCCCTCCACTTT. It yields the protein CASSVGTVLNSPLHF.

V gene TRBV3-1 (or the pseudogene TRBV3-2) combines with J gene TRBJ1-4; no firm D call. This CDR3 is 16 amino acids long. The ends were cut back, 4 bases at V and 0 bases at J, with 12 bases in the middle. Germline CDR1 reads LGHDT; CDR2 reads YNNKEL (reference sequence). In nucleotides, the CDR3 is TGTGCCAGCAGCCTTGGCCTTGAAGCAACTAATGAAAAACTGTTTTTT. Protein sequence: CASSLGLEATNEKLFF.

V usage is TRBV6-5 and J usage is TRBJ2-6; D is ambiguous. Germline CDR1 reads MNHEY; CDR2 reads SVGAGI. Deletions cut 6 bases from V and 3 bases from J, with 9 bases between. The CDR3 is 14 residues long. The CDR3 nucleotides read TGTGCCAGCAGCCCGACACGTGGGGCCAACGTCCTGACTTTC. This translates into CASSPTRGANVLTF.

This rearrangement joins TRBV11-2 to TRBJ2-7; 7 bases are a match to TRBD1. Germline V gives CDR1 SGHAT, CDR2 FQNNGV. The CDR3 extends over 16 amino acids. Trimming took 2 bases from V and 6 from J; bases not matched to a gene: 13. This CDR3 is CASSLTTGYTMGEQYF. CDR3 bases: TGTGCCAGCAGCTTAACGACAGGGTATACGATGGGCGAGCAGTACTTC.